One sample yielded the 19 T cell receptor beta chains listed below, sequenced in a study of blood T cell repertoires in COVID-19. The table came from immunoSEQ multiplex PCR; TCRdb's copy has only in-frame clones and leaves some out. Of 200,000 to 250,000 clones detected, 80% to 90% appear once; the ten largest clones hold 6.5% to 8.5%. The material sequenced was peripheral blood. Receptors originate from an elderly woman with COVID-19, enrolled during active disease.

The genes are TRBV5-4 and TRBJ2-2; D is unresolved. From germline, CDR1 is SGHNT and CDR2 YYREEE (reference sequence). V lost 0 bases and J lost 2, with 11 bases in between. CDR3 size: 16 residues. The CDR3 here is CASSLAVPGNTGELFF. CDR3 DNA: TGTGCCAGCAGCTTGGCAGTCCCGGGTAACACCGGGGAGCTGTTTTTT.

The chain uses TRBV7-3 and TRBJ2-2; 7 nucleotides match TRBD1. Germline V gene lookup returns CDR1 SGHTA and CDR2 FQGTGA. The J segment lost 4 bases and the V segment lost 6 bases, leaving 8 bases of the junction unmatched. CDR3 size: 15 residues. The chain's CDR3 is CASSVGGGGTGELFF. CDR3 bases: TGTGCCAGCAGTGTAGGGGGCGGTGGCACCGGGGAGCTGTTTTTT.

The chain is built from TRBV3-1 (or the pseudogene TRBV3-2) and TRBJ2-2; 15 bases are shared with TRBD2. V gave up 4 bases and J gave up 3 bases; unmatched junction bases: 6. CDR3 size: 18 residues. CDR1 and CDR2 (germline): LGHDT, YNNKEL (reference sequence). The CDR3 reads CASSPTRTSGGDTGELFF. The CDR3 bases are TGTGCCAGCAGCCCCACCCGGACTAGCGGGGGGGACACCGGGGAGCTGTTTTTT.

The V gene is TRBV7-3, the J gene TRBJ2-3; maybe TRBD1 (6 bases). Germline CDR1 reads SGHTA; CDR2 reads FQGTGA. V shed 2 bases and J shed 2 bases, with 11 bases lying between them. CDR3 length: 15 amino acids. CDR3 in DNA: TGTGCCAGCAGCTTAGGGGACATCTTCACAGATACGCAGTATTTT. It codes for CASSLGDIFTDTQYF.

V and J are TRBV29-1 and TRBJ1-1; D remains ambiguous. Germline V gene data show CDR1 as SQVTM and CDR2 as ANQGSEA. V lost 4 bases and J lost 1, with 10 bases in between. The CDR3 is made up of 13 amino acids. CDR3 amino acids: CSVAMAGNTEAFF. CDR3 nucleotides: TGCAGCGTTGCCATGGCGGGGAACACTGAAGCTTTCTTT. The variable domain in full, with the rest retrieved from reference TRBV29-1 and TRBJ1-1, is SAVISQKPSRDICQRGTSLTIQCQVDSQVTMMFWYRQQPGQSLTLIATANQGSEATYESGFVIDKFPISRPNLTFSTLTVSNMSPEDSSIYLCSVAMAGNTEAFFGQGTRLTVV.

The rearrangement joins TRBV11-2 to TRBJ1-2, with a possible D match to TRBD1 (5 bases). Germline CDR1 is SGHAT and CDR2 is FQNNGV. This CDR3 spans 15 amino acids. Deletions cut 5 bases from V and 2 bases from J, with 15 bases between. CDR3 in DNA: TGTGCCAGCAGCCAGACGCCGGGGGGGAACTATGGCTACACCTTC. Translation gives CASSQTPGGNYGYTF.

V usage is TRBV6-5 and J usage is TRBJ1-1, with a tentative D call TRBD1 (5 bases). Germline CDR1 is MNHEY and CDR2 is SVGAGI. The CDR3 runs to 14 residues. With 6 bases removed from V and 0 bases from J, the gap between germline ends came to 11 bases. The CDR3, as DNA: TGTGCCAGCAGGTTGACAGTTCTGAACACTGAAGCTTTCTTT. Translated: CASRLTVLNTEAFF.

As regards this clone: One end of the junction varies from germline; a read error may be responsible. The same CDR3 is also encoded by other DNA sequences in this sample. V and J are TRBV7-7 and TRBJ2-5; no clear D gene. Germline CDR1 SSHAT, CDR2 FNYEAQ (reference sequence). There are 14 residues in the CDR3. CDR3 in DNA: TGTGCTAGCAGCTTAGCAGGCGGTGGAGAGACCCAGTACTTC. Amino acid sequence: CASSLAGGGETQYF.

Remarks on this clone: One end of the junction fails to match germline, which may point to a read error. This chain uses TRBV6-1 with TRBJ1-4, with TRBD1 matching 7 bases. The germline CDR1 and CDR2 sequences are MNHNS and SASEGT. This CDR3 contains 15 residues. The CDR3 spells CASREDRATNEKLFF. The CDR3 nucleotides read TGTGCCAGCAGGGAAGACAGGGCAACTAATGAAAAACTGTTTTTT.

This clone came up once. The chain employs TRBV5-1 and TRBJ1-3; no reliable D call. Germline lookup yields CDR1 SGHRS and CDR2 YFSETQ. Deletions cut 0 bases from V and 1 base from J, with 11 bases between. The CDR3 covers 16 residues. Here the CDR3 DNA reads TGCGCCAGCAGCTTGGATGGAGGGCTATCTGGAAACACCATATATTTT. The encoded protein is CASSLDGGLSGNTIYF.

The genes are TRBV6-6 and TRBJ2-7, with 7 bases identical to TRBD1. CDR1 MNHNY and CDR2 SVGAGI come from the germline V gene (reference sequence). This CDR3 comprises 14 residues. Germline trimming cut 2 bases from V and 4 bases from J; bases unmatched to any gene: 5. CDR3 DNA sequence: TGTGCCAGCAGTTACCAGCAGGGGGTTTACGAGCAGTACTTC. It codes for CASSYQQGVYEQYF.

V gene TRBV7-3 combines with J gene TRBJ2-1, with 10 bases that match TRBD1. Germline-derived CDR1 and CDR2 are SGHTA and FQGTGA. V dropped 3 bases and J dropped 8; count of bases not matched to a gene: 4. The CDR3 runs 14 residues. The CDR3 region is CASSLTGGLDEQFF. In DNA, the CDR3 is TGTGCCAGCAGCTTGACAGGGGGCCTAGATGAGCAGTTCTTC. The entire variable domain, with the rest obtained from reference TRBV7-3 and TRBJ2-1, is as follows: GAGVSQTPSNKVTEKGKYVELRCDPISGHTALYWYRQSLGQGPEFLIYFQGTGAADDSGLPNDRFFAVRPEGSVSTLKIQRTERGDSAVYLCASSLTGGLDEQFFGPGTRLTVL.

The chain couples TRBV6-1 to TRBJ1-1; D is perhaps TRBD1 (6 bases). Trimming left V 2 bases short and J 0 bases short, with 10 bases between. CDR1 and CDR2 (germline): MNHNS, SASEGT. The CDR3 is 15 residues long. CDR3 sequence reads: CASSEFGQLNTEAFF. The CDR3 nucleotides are TGTGCCAGCAGTGAATTCGGACAGTTGAACACTGAAGCTTTCTTT.

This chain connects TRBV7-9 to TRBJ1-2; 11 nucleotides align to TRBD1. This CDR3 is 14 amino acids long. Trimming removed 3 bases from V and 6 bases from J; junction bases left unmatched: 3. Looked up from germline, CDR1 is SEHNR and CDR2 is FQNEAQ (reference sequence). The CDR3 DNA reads TGTGCCAGCAGCTTCAGGACAGGGGGCCATGGCTACACCTTC. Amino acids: CASSFRTGGHGYTF. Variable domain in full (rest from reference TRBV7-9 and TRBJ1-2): DTGVSQNPRHKITKRGQNVTFRCDPISEHNRLYWYRQTLGQGPEFLTYFQNEAQLEKSRLLSDRFSAERPKGSFSTLEIQRTEQGDSAMYLCASSFRTGGHGYTFGSGTRLTVV.

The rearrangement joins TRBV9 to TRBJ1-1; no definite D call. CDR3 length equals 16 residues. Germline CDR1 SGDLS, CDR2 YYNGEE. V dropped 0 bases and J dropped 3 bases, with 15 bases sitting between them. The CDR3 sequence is CASSVGGWGRDTEAFF. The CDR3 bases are TGTGCCAGCAGCGTAGGAGGGTGGGGAAGAGACACTGAAGCTTTCTTT. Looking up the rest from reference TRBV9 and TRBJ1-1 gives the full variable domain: DSGVTQTPKHLITATGQRVTLRCSPRSGDLSVYWYQQSLDQGLQFLIQYYNGEERAKGNILERFSAQQFPDLHSELNLSSLELGDSALYFCASSVGGWGRDTEAFFGQGTRLTVV.

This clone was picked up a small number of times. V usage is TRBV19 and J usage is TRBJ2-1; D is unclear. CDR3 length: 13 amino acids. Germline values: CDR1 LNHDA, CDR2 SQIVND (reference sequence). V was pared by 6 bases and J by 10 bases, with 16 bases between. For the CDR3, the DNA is TGTGCCAGTAGCAATCCCGAGCTGCCAGAGCAGTTCTTC. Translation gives CASSNPELPEQFF.

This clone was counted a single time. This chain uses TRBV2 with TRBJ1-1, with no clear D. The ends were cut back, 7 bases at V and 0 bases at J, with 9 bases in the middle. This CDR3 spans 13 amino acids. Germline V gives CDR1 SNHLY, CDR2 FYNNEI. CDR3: CASTLTMNTEAFF. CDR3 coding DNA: TGTGCCAGCACCCTGACAATGAACACTGAAGCTTTCTTT.

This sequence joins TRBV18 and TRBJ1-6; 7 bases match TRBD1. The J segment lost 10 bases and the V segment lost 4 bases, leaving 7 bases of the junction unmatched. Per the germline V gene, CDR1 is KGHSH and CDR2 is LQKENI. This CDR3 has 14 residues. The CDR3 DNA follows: TGTGCCAGCTCACTCGACAGGGAACAGTCACCCCTCCACTTT. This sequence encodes CASSLDREQSPLHF.

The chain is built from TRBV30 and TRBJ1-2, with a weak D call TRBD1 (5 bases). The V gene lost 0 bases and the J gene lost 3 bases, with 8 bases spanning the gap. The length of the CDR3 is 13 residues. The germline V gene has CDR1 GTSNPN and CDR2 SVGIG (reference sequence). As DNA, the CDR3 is TGTGCCTGGAGTGTAACAGGAGACTATGGCTACACCTTC. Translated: CAWSVTGDYGYTF. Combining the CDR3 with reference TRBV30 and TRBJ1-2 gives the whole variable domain SQTIHQWPATLVQPVGSPLSLECTVEGTSNPNLYWYRQAAGRGLQLLFYSVGIGQISSEVPQNLSASRPQDRQFILSSKKLLLSDSGFYLCAWSVTGDYGYTFGSGTRLTVV.